These 25 T cell receptor beta chains were all obtained from the same sample, sequenced in a study of CD8+CD57+ T cells in acquired aplastic anemia. Patients who underwent sequencing had shown CD8+CD57+ cell expansion by flow cytometry. Genomic DNA served as template for TCR beta VDJ and CDR3 profiling. TCRdb ran MiXCR on the reads and lists one entry per CDR3 protein. Of roughly 98,000 distinct CDR3 sequences listed, 55% to 70% were seen once; the top ten hold 65%. Sequencing was done on a sample of sorted CD4+, CD8+, or CD8+CD57+ T cells (not recorded which) from PBMCs. The receptors were sampled from a human donor with aplastic anemia.

The chain couples TRBV29-1 to TRBJ1-1, with 11 bases that match TRBD1. Germline values: CDR1 SQVTM, CDR2 ANQGSEA. V was clipped by 5 bases and J by 11 bases; unmatched bases: 7. The CDR3 length is 12 residues. The CDR3 DNA follows: TGCAGCGTTTCGGGACAGGGGGGTAGGGCTTTCTTT. It yields the protein CSVSGQGGRAFF.

The chain couples TRBV19 to TRBJ2-5, with D uncertain. Germline CDR1 is LNHDA and CDR2 is SQIVND (reference sequence). CDR3 length: 12 residues. The V gene lost 6 bases and the J gene lost 5 bases, with 10 bases spanning the gap. For the CDR3, the DNA is TGTGCCAGTAGGCAGAGTGGGGAGACCCAGTACTTC. Amino acids: CASRQSGETQYF.

This clonotype showed up just a few times. The chain combines TRBV20-1 with TRBJ2-1, with 12 bases aligning to TRBD2. The CDR3 is 17 residues long. The V segment lost 1 base and the J segment 6 bases; nucleotides outside the gene matches: 10. The germline gives CDR1 DFQATT, CDR2 SNEGSKA (reference sequence). The CDR3 sequence is CSARGLAGGRSINEQFF. CDR3 sequence (DNA): TGCAGTGCTAGAGGCCTAGCGGGGGGGCGATCTATCAATGAGCAGTTCTTC.

A few counts support this clonotype. As DNA, the CDR3 is TGTGCCATCGACAGGGACTCCTACGAGCAGTACTTC. Translated, it gives CAIDRDSYEQYF. The chain has TRBV7-2 and TRBJ2-7; 7 bases agree with TRBD1. Per germline, CDR1 SGHTA and CDR2 FQGNSA. J was trimmed by 0 bases and V by 10 bases; bases with no gene match: 3. The CDR3 length is 12 residues.

This clonotype showed up just a few times. CDR3 bases: TGTGCCACCAGCGTTAGCGGGCAGGAGAATGAGCAGTTCTTC. Its translation is CATSVSGQENEQFF. V gene TRBV15 combines with J gene TRBJ2-1; TRBD2 aligns across 7 bases. V gave up 5 bases and J gave up 7 bases; unmatched junction bases: 8. Germline CDR1 and CDR2: LNHNV and YYDKDF (reference sequence). The CDR3 is made up of 14 amino acids.

The rearrangement uses TRBV19 and TRBJ1-1; TRBD1 might be the D (5 bases). V shed 4 bases and J shed 1 base, with 19 bases lying between them. Looked up from germline, CDR1 is LNHDA and CDR2 is SQIVND (reference sequence). This CDR3 contains 17 residues. The CDR3 DNA follows: TGTGCCAGTAGTACCGACTCAGGGTGGACTGGGAACACTGAAGCTTTCTTT. This encodes CASSTDSGWTGNTEAFF. The variable domain in full, completed from reference TRBV19 and TRBJ1-1, reads DGGITQSPKYLFRKEGQNVTLSCEQNLNHDAMYWYRQDPGQGLRLIYYSQIVNDFQKGDIAEGYSVSREKKESFPLTVTSAQKNPTAFYLCASSTDSGWTGNTEAFFGQGTRLTVV.

This chain's CDR3 is CSARRTGEQFF. DNA for the CDR3: TGCAGTGCTAGGCGGACGGGGGAGCAGTTCTTC. This rearrangement joins TRBV20-1 to TRBJ2-1; D perhaps matches TRBD2 (5 bases). The V and J ends lost 3 bases and 10 bases respectively, with 10 bases between them. The V gene's germline CDR1 is DFQATT and CDR2 SNEGSKA (reference sequence). The CDR3 loop spans 11 amino acids.

There are a few counts of this clonotype. The chain has TRBV2 and TRBJ1-3, with D maybe TRBD1 (5 bases). V was clipped by 6 bases and J by 2 bases, with 8 bases between them. Germline values: CDR1 SNHLY, CDR2 FYNNEI. The CDR3 has 13 residues. CDR3 nucleotides: TGTGCCAGCAGGCAGGGTCCTGGAAACACCATATATTTT. This codes for CASRQGPGNTIYF.

About this clonotype itself: One end of the junction does not line up with germline, which may come from a read error. The CDR3 loop is CTTGGGLTGELFF. The CDR3, as DNA: TGTACCACCGGAGGGGGGCTCACCGGGGAGCTGTTTTTT. The chain joins TRBV24-1 to TRBJ2-2; D may match TRBD1 or TRBD2 (6 bases each). Germline assignment: CDR1 KGHDR and CDR2 SFDVKD. This CDR3 contains 13 residues.

A few counts support this clonotype. V and J are TRBV19 and TRBJ2-3; TRBD1 aligns across 8 bases. Looked up from germline, CDR1 is LNHDA and CDR2 is SQIVND (reference sequence). Unmatched junction bases numbered 6, after V lost 6 bases and J lost 4 bases. There are 14 residues in the CDR3. The CDR3 here is CASSGQGLADTQYF. In nucleotides, the CDR3 is TGTGCCAGTAGCGGACAGGGACTCGCAGATACGCAGTATTTT.

This sequence joins TRBV19 and TRBJ1-6; D not resolved. This CDR3 contains 15 residues. The germline V gene encodes CDR1 LNHDA and CDR2 SQIVND (reference sequence). The V end lost 1 base, the J end lost 10 bases, and 14 bases lay between the germline ends. The DNA of the CDR3 is TGTGCCAGTAGTATAGTGGGGTACAGCAACTCACCCCTCCACTTT. Residues: CASSIVGYSNSPLHF.

This clonotype showed up just once. This rearrangement joins TRBV20-1 to TRBJ2-7; D possibly corresponds to TRBD1 (6 bases). The CDR3 consists of 15 residues. With 5 bases removed from V and 0 bases from J, the gap between germline ends came to 17 bases. Germline V lookup: CDR1 DFQATT, CDR2 SNEGSKA (reference sequence). In DNA, the CDR3 is TGCAGTGCTTCCGGGGCGGGCAGGGGCTCCTACGAGCAGTACTTC. This sequence encodes CSASGAGRGSYEQYF.

This clonotype has a count of ten or more. The CDR3, as DNA: TGCGCCAGCAGCTTGCAATACCGGGACAGGTCCACTGAAGCTTTCTTT. It translates to CASSLQYRDRSTEAFF. V is TRBV5-1 and J is TRBJ1-1; 8 bases are a match to TRBD1. This CDR3 is built from 16 residues. Per germline, CDR1 SGHRS and CDR2 YFSETQ. V lost 1 base and J lost 4; bases outside the gene matches: 9.

J is TRBJ2-7 and V is TRBV19; D uncertain. The CDR3 loop spans 11 amino acids. Per the germline V gene, CDR1 is LNHDA and CDR2 is SQIVND (reference sequence). The V end lost 10 bases, the J end lost 1 base, and 8 bases lay between the germline ends. CDR3 sequence (DNA): TGTGCCACCTTAGATTCCTACGAGCAGTACTTC. Encoded protein: CATLDSYEQYF.

The chain combines TRBV7-6 with TRBJ1-3; D might be TRBD1 (5 bases). This CDR3 is 15 amino acids long. The germline CDR1 and CDR2 sequences are SGHVS and FNYEAQ. Trimming took off 4 bases at V and 4 bases at J, with 14 bases between the two ends. The CDR3, as DNA: TGTGCCAGCAGCTCTAGAGAAGGGGCCGGAAACACCATATATTTT. It encodes CASSSREGAGNTIYF.

The rearrangement uses TRBV29-1 and TRBJ2-2; 7 bases align to TRBD2. Germline trimming cut 6 bases from V and 1 base from J; bases unmatched to any gene: 5. The V gene's germline CDR1 is SQVTM and CDR2 ANQGSEA. The length of the CDR3 is 14 residues. CDR3 loop: CSVRAGKNTGELFF. The CDR3 bases are TGCAGCGTGAGAGCGGGGAAGAACACCGGGGAGCTGTTTTTT.

The chain joins TRBV19 to TRBJ2-7; no reliable D call. Germline V lookup: CDR1 LNHDA, CDR2 SQIVND (reference sequence). V shed 5 bases and J shed 4 bases, with 15 bases lying between them. The CDR3 consists of 14 residues. The CDR3 sequence: CASSAGSNLYEQYF. DNA for the CDR3: TGTGCCAGTAGTGCCGGGTCGAACCTATACGAGCAGTACTTC. Full variable domain (missing parts from reference TRBV19 and TRBJ2-7): DGGITQSPKYLFRKEGQNVTLSCEQNLNHDAMYWYRQDPGQGLRLIYYSQIVNDFQKGDIAEGYSVSREKKESFPLTVTSAQKNPTAFYLCASSAGSNLYEQYFGPGTRLTVT.

This rearrangement joins TRBV7-9 to TRBJ2-1; TRBD2 matches 8 bases. The V and J ends lost 7 bases and 1 base, in that order; junction bases with no gene match: 3. The CDR3 extends over 14 amino acids. Germline CDR1 is SEHNR and CDR2 is FQNEAQ (reference sequence). The CDR3 here is CASTLAVSYNEQFF. As DNA, the CDR3 is TGTGCCAGCACACTAGCGGTTTCCTACAATGAGCAGTTCTTC. The complete variable domain, with remaining parts taken from reference TRBV7-9 and TRBJ2-1, reads DTGVSQNPRHKITKRGQNVTFRCDPISEHNRLYWYRQTLGQGPEFLTYFQNEAQLEKSRLLSDRFSAERPKGSFSTLEIQRTEQGDSAMYLCASTLAVSYNEQFFGPGTRLTVL.

J is TRBJ1-2 and V is TRBV2; a possible D gene is TRBD1 (5 bases). The CDR3 runs 14 residues. Germline values: CDR1 SNHLY, CDR2 FYNNEI. The germline V and J ends were trimmed by 0 bases and 4 bases, with 9 bases remaining between them. The DNA for the CDR3 is TGTGCCAGCAGTGAAGCGATGGGGGGCTATGGCTACACCTTC. The encoded protein is CASSEAMGGYGYTF.

The chain joins TRBV19 to TRBJ1-6; D unclear. Germline V CDR1 and CDR2: LNHDA, SQIVND (reference sequence). V was clipped by 2 bases and J by 8 bases, with 10 bases between them. The CDR3 has 14 amino acids. The CDR3 region has the DNA TGTGCCAGTAGTATAACGGGTTATTATTCACCCCTCCACTTT. It is translated as CASSITGYYSPLHF.

J is TRBJ2-1 and V is TRBV20-1; tentatively, D is TRBD2 (6 bases). The germline V gene has CDR1 DFQATT and CDR2 SNEGSKA (reference sequence). This CDR3 is 11 amino acids long. The V end was cut by 6 bases, the J end by 7 bases, with 10 bases between. This chain's CDR3 is CSARGRNEQFF. In nucleotides, the CDR3 is TGCAGTGCCCGGGGGAGAAATGAGCAGTTCTTC.

This clonotype was detected only once. Given the absence of the conserved phenylalanine or tryptophan at the CDR3 end, a read error is likely. This chain connects TRBV7-3 to TRBJ2-7, with no clear D. The CDR3 runs 11 residues. CDR1 and CDR2 from the germline V gene are SGHTA and FQGTGA. V was trimmed by 2 bases and J by 7 bases, leaving 6 bases between them. The CDR3 here is CASSLGQEQYL. In DNA form, the CDR3 reads TGTGCCAGCAGCTTAGGTCAGGAGCAGTACCTC.

The rearrangement uses TRBV10-3 and TRBJ1-4; D is perhaps TRBD1 (5 bases). Trimming removed 2 bases from V and 3 bases from J, with 10 bases in between. The CDR3 sequence is 15 residues long. The germline V gene encodes CDR1 ENHRY and CDR2 SYGVKD. The DNA for the CDR3 is TGTGCCATCAGTGAGAAGGTGGGGGCTAATGAAAAACTGTTTTTT. Protein: CAISEKVGANEKLFF.

This chain links TRBV20-1 with TRBJ1-1, with a tentative D call TRBD1 (6 bases). With 4 bases removed from V and 4 bases from J, the gap between germline ends came to 13 bases. Germline V gene lookup returns CDR1 DFQATT and CDR2 SNEGSKA (reference sequence). This CDR3 is built from 13 residues. CDR3 bases: TGCAGTGCTAAGACCACAGGGTCCACTGAAGCTTTCTTT. It yields the protein CSAKTTGSTEAFF.

This clonotype ranks as medium-sized. The chain has TRBV10-2 and TRBJ2-7, with D perhaps TRBD2 (5 bases). The CDR3 is 14 amino acids. The V end lost 3 bases, the J end lost 0 bases, and 9 bases lay between the germline ends. Looked up from germline, CDR1 is WSHSY and CDR2 is SAAADI. The CDR3 spells CASSEVGDSYEQYF. DNA for the CDR3: TGCGCCAGCAGTGAAGTCGGGGACTCCTACGAGCAGTACTTC.